This record covers a single TCR beta chain. Its antigen is not identified. The data stem from a study of graft-versus-host responses after intestinal transplantation. Study-wide points: Within the allografts of patients who had graft-donor T cell macrochimerism, graft-versus-host to host-versus-graft clonal ratios were high.

This CDR3 contains 15 residues. Germline CDR1 and CDR2: SGDLS and YYNGEE. The trim removed 2 bases at V and 10 bases at J, leaving 5 bases unmatched. Some clones are missing from TCRdb's copy, which holds only in-frame ones; the method was immunoSEQ multiplex PCR. The sample lists roughly 92,000 clones; roughly nine tenths were seen once. V is TRBV9 and J is TRBJ2-1, with 14 bases aligning to TRBD2. The sample in question was unstimulated CD4+ T cells sorted from spleen or lymph node cells, obtained before transplant. The TCR originated in a human donor who was the organ donor for an intestinal transplant. The CDR3 spells CASSVTSGGGGEQFF. CDR3 sequence (DNA): TGTGCCAGCAGCGTGACTAGCGGGGGGGGCGGAGAGCAGTTCTTC.